The 13 T cell receptor beta chains given below trace back to one sample, sequenced in a study of blood T cell repertoires in COVID-19. Here immunoSEQ multiplex PCR was the method, and the copy in TCRdb shows in-frame clones only, minus some. This table holds some 490,000 clones, 80% to 90% found once. Specimen: peripheral blood. Every receptor here comes from a human donor in a cohort sampled during active COVID-19.

The CDR3 here is CASSERKLFF. The CDR3 DNA reads as TGTGCCAGCAGTGAGCGTAAACTGTTTTTT. The rearrangement uses TRBV28 and TRBJ1-4; no reliable D call. V lost 5 bases and J 11 bases, leaving 6 bases between the germline ends. The germline V gene encodes CDR1 MDHEN and CDR2 SYDVKM. The CDR3 extends over 10 amino acids.

The rearrangement joins TRBV5-4 to TRBJ1-1; 7 bases map to TRBD1. V lost 5 bases, J lost 3 bases, and 10 bases stayed unmatched. Germline V lookup: CDR1 SGHNT, CDR2 YYREEE (reference sequence). The CDR3 is 15 amino acids. The CDR3, as DNA: TGTGCCAGCAGGCGCGGACAGGAGGGGTACACTGAAGCTTTCTTT. It codes for CASRRGQEGYTEAFF.

The rearrangement joins TRBV15 to TRBJ1-2; 8 nucleotides agree with TRBD1. The CDR3 loop spans 15 amino acids. The J segment lost 4 bases and the V segment lost 3 bases, leaving 7 bases of the junction unmatched. Germline CDR1 reads LNHNV; CDR2 reads YYDKDF (reference sequence). The CDR3 DNA follows: TGTGCCACCAGCAGCTCCGGGACAGGCCTCTATGGCTACACCTTC. This sequence encodes CATSSSGTGLYGYTF.

V gene TRBV7-2 combines with J gene TRBJ2-5, with 9 bases lining up with TRBD2. Germline CDR1 is SGHTA and CDR2 is FQGNSA. The CDR3 has 14 amino acids. The junction had 3 bases not matched to a gene; V was cut back by 1 base and J by 6 bases. The chain's CDR3 is CASSLVAGAKTQYF. The CDR3 DNA reads as TGTGCCAGCAGCTTAGTAGCGGGAGCTAAGACCCAGTACTTC. Full variable domain (missing parts from reference TRBV7-2 and TRBJ2-5): GAGVSQSPSNKVTEKGKDVELRCDPISGHTALYWYRQSLGQGLEFLIYFQGNSAPDKSGLPSDRFSAERTGGSVSTLTIQRTQQEDSAVYLCASSLVAGAKTQYFGPGTRLLVL.

The rearrangement links TRBV2 to TRBJ1-2; a weak D match, TRBD1 (6 bases). The V end was cut by 6 bases, the J end by 7 bases, with 24 bases between. Germline V gene lookup returns CDR1 SNHLY and CDR2 FYNNEI. The CDR3 has 16 residues. CDR3 nucleotide sequence: TGTGCCAGCAGACCTTCAGGGGTCCGGAGTTTTCCTGGCTACACCTTC. Amino acid sequence: CASRPSGVRSFPGYTF.

The chain combines TRBV6-6 with TRBJ2-1; TRBD2 might be the D (6 bases). Germline V lookup: CDR1 MNHNY, CDR2 SVGAGI (reference sequence). The CDR3 consists of 13 residues. Trimming cost V 7 bases and J 11 bases, with 18 bases left between them. CDR3 nucleotide sequence: TGTGCCAGCATAACAGCGGGCGGCCAAAAGCAGTTCTTC. This sequence encodes CASITAGGQKQFF.

The chain carries TRBV7-9 and TRBJ1-3; D gene unclear. The V gene's germline CDR1 is SEHNR and CDR2 FQNEAQ (reference sequence). V lost 1 base and J lost 0, with 13 bases in between. The CDR3 has 17 residues. CDR3 in amino acids: CASSLGRDKLSGNTIYF. The CDR3 DNA follows: TGTGCCAGCAGCTTAGGGAGGGATAAACTCTCTGGAAACACCATATATTTT.

This rearrangement joins TRBV27 to TRBJ2-6, with a weak D call TRBD1 (6 bases). The V gene lost 6 bases and the J gene lost 1 base, with 10 bases spanning the gap. The CDR3 consists of 15 residues. Germline V gives CDR1 MNHEY, CDR2 SMNVEV (reference sequence). In nucleotides, the CDR3 is TGTGCCAGCAGACAAACAGGGTCTGGGGCCAACGTCCTGACTTTC. Amino acid sequence: CASRQTGSGANVLTF.

The chain has TRBV5-6 and TRBJ1-2; possibly TRBD1 for D (6 bases). Trimming shortened V by 4 bases and J by 8 bases, and 15 bases separated the two germline ends. The CDR3 extends over 13 amino acids. CDR1 and CDR2 (germline): SGHDT, YYEEEE. This CDR3 is CASSQDSPGGYTF. The CDR3 DNA follows: TGTGCCAGCAGCCAGGACAGCCCGGGAGGCTACACCTTC. The variable domain in full, completed from reference TRBV5-6 and TRBJ1-2, reads DAGVTQSPTHLIKTRGQQVTLRCSPKSGHDTVSWYQQALGQGPQFIFQYYEEEERQRGNFPDRFSGHQFPNYSSELNVNALLLGDSALYLCASSQDSPGGYTFGSGTRLTVV.

The chain employs TRBV27 and TRBJ2-1; 10 bases are a match to TRBD2. With V trimmed by 6 bases and J by 8 bases, 7 bases remained unmatched. The length of the CDR3 is 14 residues. In germline, CDR1 is MNHEY, CDR2 SMNVEV (reference sequence). DNA for the CDR3: TGTGCCAGCAGCTTGGCTAGCGGGAGATATGAGCAGTTCTTC. As protein: CASSLASGRYEQFF.

V usage is TRBV18 and J usage is TRBJ1-2; 11 positions agree with TRBD1. With V trimmed by 0 bases and J by 7 bases, 4 bases remained unmatched. Germline CDR1 reads KGHSH; CDR2 reads LQKENI. This CDR3 region has 15 residues. CDR3 DNA sequence: TGTGCCAGCTCACCACCGGGACAGGGGGTTGGTGGCTACACCTTC. Protein product: CASSPPGQGVGGYTF.

V is TRBV2 and J is TRBJ2-1; the D gene is possibly TRBD2 (5 bases). Germline CDR1 is SNHLY and CDR2 is FYNNEI. The CDR3 spans 12 residues. V dropped 7 bases and J dropped 12 bases, with 16 bases sitting between them. CDR3 sequence (DNA): TGTGCCAGCAACCAGGAGGCGGTGGGGCAGTTCTTC. This encodes CASNQEAVGQFF.

This clone showed up just once. The V and J genes are TRBV4-1 and TRBJ1-2; D perhaps matches TRBD1 (5 bases). CDR1 and CDR2 (germline): MGHRA, YSYEKL. The length of the CDR3 is 16 residues. With 0 bases removed from V and 5 bases from J, the gap between germline ends came to 16 bases. The CDR3 bases are TGCGCCAGCAGCCAAGATGACAAGGTGGCAGGGTATGGCTACACCTTC. Amino acids: CASSQDDKVAGYGYTF.